What follows describes a single T cell receptor beta chain. What it binds is unknown. Sequencing was performed with immunoSEQ multiplex PCR; in TCRdb, only in-frame clones are kept and a portion is missing. The sample includes 70,000 to 85,000 clones, approximately 86% seen only once; the top ten take under 2.5%. This sample is drawn from a study of OX40 agonist ivuxolimab in advanced cancers. Study background: Ivuxolimab, an antibody that agonizes OX40 (CD134), was administered to the patients. Administration of intravenous ivuxolimab to patients occurred every 2 weeks at 0.01 to 10 mg/kg.

The CDR3 consists of 13 residues. Germline CDR1 and CDR2: SEHNR and FQNEAQ (reference sequence). V lost 6 bases and J 2 bases, leaving 10 bases between the germline ends. Study-wide results and caveats: Clonal expansion from baseline to week 6 occurred in both CD4+ and CD8+ T cells. Fewer expanded clones were found on average in CD4+ than in CD8+ T cells.

The sequences come from CD4+ or CD8+ T cells sorted from blood, collected in a trial of the OX40 agonist ivuxolimab. The chain recombines TRBV7-9 with TRBJ1-1; D might be TRBD1 (5 bases). The TCR comes from an adult with an advanced solid tumor such as melanoma, head and neck, liver or kidney cancer. The CDR3 bases are TGTGCCAGCAGTGACAGCTTTAACACTGAAGCTTTCTTT. Protein product: CASSDSFNTEAFF.